The present T cell receptor (beta chain) was sequenced within a study of T cell responses to AZD1222 COVID-19 vaccine. General study findings and limits: The donor group comprised mostly white British people and more females; the analysis possibly underestimated clonal diversity. CD4 TCRs covered the whole spike, strongest at regions 160-218 and 743-854. At baseline, just a handful of AZD1222 recipients tested seropositive.

Germline assignment: CDR1 SGHVS and CDR2 FQNEAQ. CDR3 length: 13 amino acids. The ends were cut back, 2 bases at V and 6 bases at J, with 8 bases in the middle. On this clone itself: The antigen is not known.

Sequenced by immunoSEQ multiplex PCR; TCRdb stores in-frame clones only, minus some. The top ten clones hold more than 9% of a sample with fewer than 200,000 clones, around 92% of them seen once. The chain couples TRBV7-8 to TRBJ1-5; D remains unclear. This TCR was sampled from an adult in good health. This specimen consisted of peripheral blood, obtained on day 0 of AZD1222 vaccination. The CDR3 region has the DNA TGTGCCAGCAGCTTAAACGCGGCTCAGCCCCAGCATTTT. Its translation: CASSLNAAQPQHF.